This TCR beta chain was profiled in a study of tumor-infiltrating lymphocytes in localized non-small cell lung cancer (dated by TCRdb to about 2021). Some background on the complete study: Several histologies were represented in the cohort, which also included both smokers and never-smokers as well as patients whose samples were collected after neoadjuvant chemotherapy. Flow cytometry, multiplex immunofluorescence, RNA-seq, exome sequencing and proteomics were applied to the same patients as TCR sequencing, which was one of several integrated assays. A total of approximately 50 patients were part of the paired comparison of immunoSEQ T-cell fraction between tumor and uninvolved lung. In total, the ICON cohort consisted of some 160 surgical patients with localized non-small cell lung cancer who had their tumors resected. Each patient contributed resected tumor tissue and uninvolved lung tissue from the same patient, described as non-adjacent to the tumor. The study at large found these results: Because different assays used different pieces of the same tissue, intratumor heterogeneity could not be separated from technical variation. Higher T cell infiltration in tumors than in uninvolved lung tissue was supported by TCRbeta sequencing, consistent with immunofluorescence CD3 counts. No association of tumor T-cell fraction from TCR sequencing with recurrence-free survival was found (p = 0.61). Assay coverage varied across patients depending on available tissue quantity, so only a subset of the cohort had TCR sequencing. No difference in TCR-derived T-cell fraction was observed between the flow cytometry-defined immunotypes IM1 (good prognosis) and IM2 (poor prognosis).

The immunoSEQ assay used for TCR sequencing gave the T-cell fraction in both tumor and uninvolved lung tissue. In the original analysis: In the survival analysis, patients were divided into a high T-cell fraction group (upper tertile) and a low T-cell fraction group (lower two tertiles), and the two groups were compared using a log-rank test. A signed-rank test was used to test differences in T-cell fraction between paired tumor and uninvolved lung samples. TCRdb's version of the immuneACCESS table is confined to in-frame rearrangements and falls short of the full clone set. An unresolved V gene accounts for under half of the shortfall where checked; the remainder is of unknown origin. The V and J calls and clone size are taken from that table; D and trimming were inferred from the DNA. This sample has 15,000 to 20,000 clones in its table, and around 72% of those were observed once. 3.5% to 5% of the sample belongs to the ten largest clones.

V is reduced by 7 bases and J by 2 bases, leaving a spacing of 11 bases between them. Reading from cysteine to phenylalanine, the CDR3 counts 13 amino acids. The entry retains the CDR3 DNA only, 39 bases that are in frame from base 1. In the germline V gene, CDR1 corresponds to SQVTM and CDR2 to ANQGSEA. ICON enrollment began in the first half of 2016, and the last patient was enrolled in September 2018. Fresh tumor and matched uninvolved tissue for in-depth immune analyses, including TCR sequencing, were collected from a subcohort of around 80 patients. DNA isolated from bulk tissue, without cell sorting, was used for TCR sequencing. Comments on this clone: Its binding antigen is unknown. No qualities accompany the bases; no much larger clone lies one base away.

The chain is encoded by TRBV29-1 joined to TRBJ1-4; the D gene is not confidently resolved. The sequence was collected from a human donor with non-small cell lung cancer. The sample taken for sequencing was lung tumor tissue. This receptor has the CDR3 CSAWSATNEKLFF. The DNA sequence is as follows: TGCAGCGCCTGGAGCGCGACTAATGAAAAACTGTTTTTT. Extended through the reference TRBV29-1 and TRBJ1-4 proteins, this CDR3 yields the full variable domain: SAVISQKPSRDICQRGTSLTIQCQVDSQVTMMFWYRQQPGQSLTLIATANQGSEATYESGFVIDKFPISRPNLTFSTLTVSNMSPEDSSIYLCSAWSATNEKLFFGSGTQLSVL.